Presented here are 15 T cell receptor beta chains from one specimen sequenced in a study of shared clonotypes between healthy human individuals (TCRdb year 2020). Libraries were constructed by the immunoSEQ multiplex PCR assay. Here the immuneACCESS table is served through TCRdb, limited to in-frame sequences with V and J called. Missing clones are a known gap in these copies; in checked studies unresolved V genes cover under half, and the rest lacks a known reason. In all, the sample holds millions of clones, and approximately 94% of those were seen once. Roughly 1.8% of the sample goes to the ten largest clones. For the CD8 naive samples, CD45RO-negative cells were positively selected for CCR7, yielding a CD45RA+CCR7+ population from which TemRA cells were excluded. The sample consisted of naive CD8+ T cells from PBMCs. Taken with the paper, the label for cell subset or site translates to: CD45RA+CCR7+. The receptors derive from a man aged 18 to 30 in good health. Some clones in this sample may be carry-over from other donors' samples.

The chain carries TRBV7-8 and TRBJ2-7, with D possibly matching TRBD2 (6 bases). Trimming removed 7 bases at V and 6 bases at J, with 16 bases between. CDR1 and CDR2 from the germline V gene are SGHVS and FQNEAQ. The CDR3 length is 13 residues. The CDR3 sequence: CASNPGTGLEQYF. The CDR3 DNA reads TGTGCCAGCAACCCCGGGACGGGACTCGAGCAGTACTTC.

This chain uses TRBV19 with TRBJ1-4; 10 positions agree with TRBD1. This CDR3 spans 15 amino acids. Germline trimming cut 4 bases from V and 7 bases from J; bases unmatched to any gene: 6. Per the germline V gene, CDR1 is LNHDA and CDR2 is SQIVND (reference sequence). In DNA form, the CDR3 reads TGTGCCAGTAGTACCGGACAGGGGGAAGGTGAAAAACTGTTTTTT. Its translation: CASSTGQGEGEKLFF.

The chain employs TRBV27 and TRBJ1-5; the match to TRBD1 covers 8 bases. This CDR3 is built from 16 residues. Germline trimming cut 6 bases from V and 3 bases from J; bases unmatched to any gene: 10. Germline assignment: CDR1 MNHEY and CDR2 SMNVEV (reference sequence). The CDR3 protein is CASSTTTGGVNQPQHF. In DNA form, the CDR3 reads TGTGCCAGCAGCACCACTACAGGGGGTGTCAATCAGCCCCAGCATTTT.

J is TRBJ1-4 and V is TRBV4-1; D unclear. V dropped 0 bases and J dropped 7 bases, with 21 bases sitting between them. The germline CDR1 and CDR2 sequences are MGHRA and YSYEKL. This CDR3 is built from 18 residues. For the CDR3, the DNA is TGCGCCAGCAGCCAAGATTTCAACCGAGGGAGACGTACTGAAAAACTGTTTTTT. It codes for CASSQDFNRGRRTEKLFF.

This chain connects TRBV27 to TRBJ2-7, with 7 positions matching TRBD1. The ends lost 2 bases at V and 3 bases at J; junction bases unmatched: 4. The CDR3 runs to 14 residues. CDR1 is MNHEY and CDR2 is SMNVEV in the germline V gene (reference sequence). CDR3 loop: CASSLGDSIYEQYF. The CDR3 DNA follows: TGTGCCAGCAGTTTAGGGGACAGTATCTACGAGCAGTACTTC.

The chain is built from TRBV11-1 and TRBJ2-1, with 8 bases that match TRBD2. This CDR3 has 18 amino acids. Germline V gene lookup returns CDR1 SGHAT and CDR2 FQDESV (reference sequence). The V segment lost 1 base and the J segment 0 bases; nucleotides outside the gene matches: 8. In DNA, the CDR3 is TGTGCCAGCAGCTTAGTCGTCGGGAGGGGAAGCTCCTACAATGAGCAGTTCTTC. Residues: CASSLVVGRGSSYNEQFF.

V gene TRBV9 combines with J gene TRBJ2-1; the match to TRBD2 covers 16 bases. V trimming: 5 bases; J trimming: 10 bases; junction bases outside the gene matches: 9. The CDR3 loop spans 16 amino acids. Germline V gene sequence: CDR1 SGDLS, CDR2 YYNGEE. The CDR3 coding sequence is TGTGCCAGCAGGTTGGGGACTAGCGGGAGGGCCTCGGAGCAGTTCTTC. As protein: CASRLGTSGRASEQFF.

In this sample, this clone turned up once. The chain combines TRBV7-9 with TRBJ2-2; no reliable D call. CDR1 SEHNR and CDR2 FQNEAQ come from the germline V gene (reference sequence). This CDR3 contains 14 residues. V lost 8 bases and J lost 0, with 10 bases in between. The CDR3 DNA reads TGTGCCAGCTCGCCGGTAACGAACACCGGGGAGCTGTTTTTT. Translated: CASSPVTNTGELFF.

V is TRBV4-2 and J is TRBJ1-5; 7 bases line up with TRBD1. This CDR3 is 15 amino acids long. CDR1 and CDR2 from the germline V gene are LGHNA and YNFKEQ. J was trimmed by 1 base and V by 3 bases; bases with no gene match: 3. CDR3 nucleotides: TGTGCCAGCAGCCACGCGGGACAGAGCAATCAGCCCCAGCATTTT. Protein product: CASSHAGQSNQPQHF.

The chain links TRBV5-4 to TRBJ2-7; 7 bases match TRBD1. V was pared by 3 bases and J by 2 bases, with 8 bases of the junction left unmatched. This CDR3 has 15 amino acids. The germline V gene encodes CDR1 SGHNT and CDR2 YYREEE (reference sequence). The CDR3 bases are TGTGCCAGCAGCTCCAACAGGGGTCACGCCTACGAGCAGTACTTC. Amino acids: CASSSNRGHAYEQYF.

As DNA, the CDR3 is TGTGCCAGCTCACCCCGGGACAGGGAGTTCTATGGCTACACCTTC. Its translation is CASSPRDREFYGYTF. The chain is built from TRBV18 and TRBJ1-2; TRBD1 aligns across 9 bases. Germline CDR1 reads KGHSH; CDR2 reads LQKENI. V trimming: 3 bases; J trimming: 4 bases; junction bases outside the gene matches: 6. The CDR3 is 15 amino acids. Supplemented by reference TRBV18 and TRBJ1-2, the full variable domain reads NAGVMQNPRHLVRRRGQEARLRCSPMKGHSHVYWYRQLPEEGLKFMVYLQKENIIDESGMPKERFSAEFPKEGPSILRIQQVVRGDSAAYFCASSPRDREFYGYTFGSGTRLTVV.

About this clone itself: The same CDR3 is also encoded by other DNA sequences in this sample. The V gene is TRBV27, the J gene TRBJ1-1, with 9 bases identical to TRBD1. CDR1 is MNHEY and CDR2 is SMNVEV in the germline V gene (reference sequence). The CDR3 loop spans 15 amino acids. Losses at the gene ends were 1 base for V and 1 base for J; bases not matched to a gene: 1. Written as DNA, the CDR3 is TGTGCCAGCAGTTTATTGGGACAGGGGAACACTGAAGCTTTCTTT. Its translation is CASSLLGQGNTEAFF.

This clone occurred once. The chain carries TRBV6-5 and TRBJ2-1; unclear D gene. The germline V gene has CDR1 MNHEY and CDR2 SVGAGI. The CDR3 consists of 15 residues. With 7 bases removed from V and 4 bases from J, the gap between germline ends came to 17 bases. The CDR3 bases are TGTGCCAGCACCGTCTCTCCGGCAGGTTACAATGAGCAGTTCTTC. It codes for CASTVSPAGYNEQFF.

The CDR3 DNA reads TGTGCCAGCAGCTTGGCTCGGGAGAACACCGGGGAGCTGTTTTTT. Amino acids: CASSLARENTGELFF. The chain carries TRBV5-5 and TRBJ2-2, with D possibly matching TRBD2 (5 bases). With 0 bases removed from V and 1 base from J, the gap between germline ends came to 7 bases. This CDR3 contains 15 residues. Germline CDR1 and CDR2: SGHKS and YYEKEE (reference sequence).

V gene TRBV28 combines with J gene TRBJ2-7; 7 bases align to TRBD2. There are 13 residues in the CDR3. V dropped 6 bases and J dropped 2; count of bases not matched to a gene: 4. Germline CDR1 reads MDHEN; CDR2 reads SYDVKM. The CDR3 reads CASRVGTTYEQYF. The CDR3 bases are TGTGCCAGCAGGGTTGGGACTACCTACGAGCAGTACTTC.